These T cell receptor beta chains were read from a single sample in a study of T cells in Graves' hyperthyroidism and ophthalmopathy. TCRdb itself ran the multiplex PCR reads through MiXCR, one entry per CDR3 protein. The sample holds approximately 370,000 distinct CDR3 sequences, 17% seen once. The specimen was blood. These receptors originate from a woman between 25 and 40 years old with Graves' hyperthyroidism that later progressed to Graves' ophthalmopathy. CDR3s leave out the opening cysteine and the closing phenylalanine or tryptophan.

V gene	J gene	CDR3 protein
TRBV6-1	TRBJ2-7	ASRSGTGVHEQY
TRBV10-3	TRBJ2-3	AISESEGTDTQY
TRBV7-9	TRBJ2-5	ASSRAVGPQETQY
TRBV6-2/TRBV6-3	TRBJ2-3	ASGDYRTDTQY
TRBV7-9	TRBJ1-6	ASSQTANNSPLH
TRBV30	TRBJ1-5	AWRTTTETNQPKH
TRBV7-9	TRBJ2-3	ASSLGQGLDTQY
TRBV27	TRBJ2-7	ASSQTLQGSFSYEQY
TRBV7-2	TRBJ1-2	ASSLGEGLIYGYT
TRBV3-1	TRBJ2-2	ASSQGDTPVGELF
TRBV28	TRBJ1-4	ASSLLTGTNEKLF
TRBV3-1	TRBJ2-7	ASRGYSYEQY
TRBV7-9	TRBJ2-1	ASSLEVGGQGF
TRBV7-9	TRBJ2-5	ASSSTTGEETQY